These T cell receptor beta chains were read from a single sample in a study of tumor-infiltrating lymphocytes in oesophageal squamous cell carcinoma. TCRdb reprocessed the PCR reads with MiXCR, giving one entry per CDR3 protein. The table has under 5,000 distinct CDR3 sequences, roughly a fifth seen once. The material sequenced was normal esophageal tissue next to the tumor. These TCRs come from a male donor with esophageal squamous cell carcinoma. The CDR3 runs from the conserved cysteine through the conserved F or W. A D gene is named only where the DNA matches it firmly. Only part of the rows carry a size: once, few, many, or a class if the clone is expanded.

>11|TRBJ2-5|-|few|TRBV19
TGTGCCACGGAGCAACAAGAGACCCAGTACTTC
CATEQQETQYF
>12|TRBJ1-2|-|few|TRBV2
TGTGCCAGCACCGTCGGGGGCTATGGCTACACCTTC
CASTVGGYGYTF
>14|TRBJ1-1|-|medium-sized|TRBV7-9
TGTGCCAGCACCCTGTCCGGGGGCGGGACTGAAGCTTTCTTT
CASTLSGGGTEAFF
>15|TRBJ1-2|-|-|TRBV5-1
TGCGCCAGTACACTTGCAGGGGATCGGCTAGGTGGCTACACCTTC
CASTLAGDRLGGYTF
>15|TRBJ2-5|-|many|TRBV5-1
TGCGCCAGCAGCGGATATGGGTCGTACCAAGAGACCCAGTACTTC
CASSGYGSYQETQYF
>13|TRBJ1-6|TRBD1|few|TRBV19
TGTGCCACCAGGGACAGCGAAAATTCACCCCTCCACTTT
CATRDSENSPLHF
>14|TRBJ1-2|TRBD1|-|TRBV5-4
TGTGCCAGCAGCAATAGGACAGGGGTCTATGGCTACACCTTC
CASSNRTGVYGYTF
>16|TRBJ2-7|-|many|TRBV5-6
TGTGCCAGCAGCTTGAACGGACGGTTTAGCTCCTACGAGCAGTACTTC
CASSLNGRFSSYEQYF
>17|TRBJ2-3|TRBD2|medium-sized|TRBV7-9
TGTGCCAGCAGCACCTACACTAGCGGGGGGGCCGCCGATACGCAGTATTTT
CASSTYTSGGAADTQYF
>14|TRBJ2-5|-|-|TRBV6-6
TGTGCCAGCAGTTACTCCAGCGGACAAGAGACCCAGTACTTC
CASSYSSGQETQYF
>16|TRBJ2-1|TRBD1|many|TRBV6-4
TGTGCCAGCAGTGACTCCTCACAGGGGGAGAACAATGAGCAGTTCTTC
CASSDSSQGENNEQFF
>16|TRBJ2-3|-|medium-sized|TRBV10-3
TGTGCCATCAGTGTGTCCCGGGACCCCACACTAGATACGCAGTATTTT
CAISVSRDPTLDTQYF
>16|TRBJ1-3|-|medium-sized|TRBV12-3/TRBV12-4
TGTGCCAGCAGTTATCCCGGGGGGCTGGCAGGAAACACCATATATTTT
CASSYPGGLAGNTIYF
>14|TRBJ2-2|TRBD1|many|TRBV6-1
TGTGCCAGCAGCCGCAGACAGGGGGCCGGGGAGCTGTTTTTT
CASSRRQGAGELFF
>15|TRBJ1-6|-|-|TRBV27
TGTGCCAGCAGGCCCCGGTCAGCCTATAATTCACCCCTCCACTTT
CASRPRSAYNSPLHF
>15|TRBJ1-5|TRBD1|many|TRBV11-2
TGTGCCAGCAGCCGGACAGGGGACGGCAATCAGCCCCAGCATTTT
CASSRTGDGNQPQHF
>13|TRBJ1-5|-|many|TRBV6-4
TGTGCCAGCAGTGAGACATGGGATCAGCCCCAGCATTTT
CASSETWDQPQHF
>16|TRBJ2-7|-|medium-sized|TRBV7-6
TGTGCCAGCAGCATACTCCCGGGTCCATCCACCTACGAGCAGTACTTC
CASSILPGPSTYEQYF
>16|TRBJ2-1|TRBD1|medium-sized|TRBV27
TGTGCCAGCAGTTTAGAACAGGGGGCGGGCTACAATGAGCAGTTCTTC
CASSLEQGAGYNEQFF
>14|TRBJ1-2|-|-|TRBV19
TGTGCCAGTAGTTCCGCCGGGGTGGTGCTTGGCTACACCTTC
CASSSAGVVLGYTF
>12|TRBJ1-1|-|many|TRBV27
TGTGCCAGCAGCCGTATTTCCGGGGAAGCTTTCTTT
CASSRISGEAFF
>14|TRBJ1-1|-|many|TRBV5-5
TGTGCCAGCAGCGTAGACAGAGCACGTACTGAAGCTTTCTTT
CASSVDRARTEAFF
>15|TRBJ2-7|-|-|TRBV19
TGTGCCAGTAGTATAGGGGGCAACACCTACAATGAGCAGTACTTC
CASSIGGNTYNEQYF
>15|TRBJ1-1|TRBD1|many|TRBV7-2
TGTGCCAGCAGCGTATTGGGACAGGATCGGCCCGAAGCTTTCTTT
CASSVLGQDRPEAFF
>15|TRBJ2-3|TRBD2|once|TRBV30
TGTGCCTGTCATTTAGCGGGGGGATCCACAGATACGCAGTATTTT
CACHLAGGSTDTQYF
>19|TRBJ2-7|TRBD2|once|TRBV7-6
TGTGCCAGCAGCTTAGCCCCTATGTTAGCGGGGGCCTACACCGGGGAGCTGTACTTC
CASSLAPMLAGAYTGELYF
>13|TRBJ2-4|-|-|TRBV4-2
TGTGCCAGCAGCCAAGACAGGGAAAACATTCAGTACTTC
CASSQDRENIQYF
>16|TRBJ1-1|TRBD1|few|TRBV27
TGTGCCAGCAGTTTATTGCCCGGGACAGCGAACACTGAAGCTTTCTTT
CASSLLPGTANTEAFF
>10|TRBJ2-2|-|many|TRBV28
TGTGCCACTAGCACCGGGGAGCTGTTTTTT
CATSTGELFF
>13|TRBJ2-5|-|many|TRBV6-1
TGTGCCAGCAACCCGGACCCGCTGAGAGGGCAGTACTTC
CASNPDPLRGQYF
>13|TRBJ2-1|TRBD2|many|TRBV24-1
TGTGCCACCAGACTAGCGGGGGACAATGAGCAGTTCTTC
CATRLAGDNEQFF
>13|TRBJ2-7|-|many|TRBV19
TGTGCCAGTAGTATAGCCGAAGGGGCGAAGCAGTACTTC
CASSIAEGAKQYF
>13|TRBJ2-7|-|-|TRBV4-2
TGTGCCAGCAGCCAAGATCCTCGAGGAGAGCAGTACTTC
CASSQDPRGEQYF
>13|TRBJ2-2|-|-|TRBV2
TGTGCCAGCAAAGGGCAGGGCACCGGGGAGCTGTTTTTT
CASKGQGTGELFF
>15|TRBJ2-1|TRBD2|once|TRBV20-1
TGCAGTGCTAGATCTCTAGCGGGGGTCTACAATGAGCAGTTCTTC
CSARSLAGVYNEQFF